This T cell receptor (beta chain) derives from a study of blood T cell repertoires in COVID-19. Data came from immunoSEQ multiplex PCR; TCRdb stores just in-frame clones and leaves some out. The sample has 30,000 to 40,000 clones, approximately 83% seen once; the top ten hold 5.5%. V gave up 4 bases and J gave up 7 bases, with 11 bases separating them. Germline CDR1 SGHNT, CDR2 YYREEE (reference sequence). This CDR3 comprises 12 residues. Material: peripheral blood. This receptor was identified in a woman over 75 with active or convalescent COVID-19. This chain joins TRBV5-4 and TRBJ1-2; D is uncertain. CDR3 protein: CASSPSPGGYTF. CDR3 nucleotides: TGTGCCAGCAGCCCAAGTCCGGGTGGCTACACCTTC.